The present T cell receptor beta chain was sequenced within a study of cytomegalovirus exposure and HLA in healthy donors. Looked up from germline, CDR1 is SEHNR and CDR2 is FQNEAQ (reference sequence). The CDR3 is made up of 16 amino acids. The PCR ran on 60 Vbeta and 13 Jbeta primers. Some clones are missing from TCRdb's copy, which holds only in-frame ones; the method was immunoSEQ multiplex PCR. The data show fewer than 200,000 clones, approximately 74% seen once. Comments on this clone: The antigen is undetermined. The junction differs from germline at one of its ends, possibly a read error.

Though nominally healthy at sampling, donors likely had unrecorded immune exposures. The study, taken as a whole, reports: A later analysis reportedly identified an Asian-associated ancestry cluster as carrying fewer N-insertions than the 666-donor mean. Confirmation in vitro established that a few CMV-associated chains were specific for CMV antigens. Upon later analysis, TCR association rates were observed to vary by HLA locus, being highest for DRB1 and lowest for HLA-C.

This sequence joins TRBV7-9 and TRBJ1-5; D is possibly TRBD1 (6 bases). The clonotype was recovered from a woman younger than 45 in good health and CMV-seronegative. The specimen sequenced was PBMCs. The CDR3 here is CSSTQTIYRDEGPQHF. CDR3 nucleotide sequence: TGTTCCAGCACCCAAACCATTTACAGGGACGAGGGGCCCCAGCATTTT. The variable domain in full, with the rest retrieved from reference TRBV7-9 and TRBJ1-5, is DTGVSQNPRHKITKRGQNVTFRCDPISEHNRLYWYRQTLGQGPEFLTYFQNEAQLEKSRLLSDRFSAERPKGSFSTLEIQRTEQGDSAMYLCSSTQTIYRDEGPQHFGDGTRLSIL.